The following is a T cell receptor beta chain sequence with its context. As yet, its antigen is unknown. CDR1 is MNHNS, CDR2 SASEGT, per germline. The CDR3 has 16 amino acids. J lost 4 bases, V lost 3 bases, and 8 bases had no gene match. Sequencing was performed with immunoSEQ multiplex PCR; in TCRdb, only in-frame clones are kept and a portion is missing. The sample contains fewer than 3 million clones, less than 95% of which appear only once. The source of the sample is a study of shared clonotypes between healthy human individuals. Study at large: With ages of 18 to 49, the donors were a couple of women and three men. CD4 naive and memory got three plates each, CD8 naive two, CD8 memory one.

General study results and limits: Represented genetic and exposure-history diversity was restricted by having few donors. Clonotypes that were shared across a handful of donors made up around 4.6% of naive CD4 clonotypes.

The sample consisted of naive CD4+ T cells from PBMCs. The subset was: CD45RA+ positively selected. The chain has TRBV6-1 and TRBJ2-7; 11 bases agree with TRBD2. The receptor was isolated from a man younger than 35 in good health. Some clones in this sample may be carry-over from other donors' samples. For the CDR3, the DNA is TGTGCCAGCAGTGATAGTCTAGCGGGAGGTCAGTACGAGCAGTACTTC. This codes for CASSDSLAGGQYEQYF.